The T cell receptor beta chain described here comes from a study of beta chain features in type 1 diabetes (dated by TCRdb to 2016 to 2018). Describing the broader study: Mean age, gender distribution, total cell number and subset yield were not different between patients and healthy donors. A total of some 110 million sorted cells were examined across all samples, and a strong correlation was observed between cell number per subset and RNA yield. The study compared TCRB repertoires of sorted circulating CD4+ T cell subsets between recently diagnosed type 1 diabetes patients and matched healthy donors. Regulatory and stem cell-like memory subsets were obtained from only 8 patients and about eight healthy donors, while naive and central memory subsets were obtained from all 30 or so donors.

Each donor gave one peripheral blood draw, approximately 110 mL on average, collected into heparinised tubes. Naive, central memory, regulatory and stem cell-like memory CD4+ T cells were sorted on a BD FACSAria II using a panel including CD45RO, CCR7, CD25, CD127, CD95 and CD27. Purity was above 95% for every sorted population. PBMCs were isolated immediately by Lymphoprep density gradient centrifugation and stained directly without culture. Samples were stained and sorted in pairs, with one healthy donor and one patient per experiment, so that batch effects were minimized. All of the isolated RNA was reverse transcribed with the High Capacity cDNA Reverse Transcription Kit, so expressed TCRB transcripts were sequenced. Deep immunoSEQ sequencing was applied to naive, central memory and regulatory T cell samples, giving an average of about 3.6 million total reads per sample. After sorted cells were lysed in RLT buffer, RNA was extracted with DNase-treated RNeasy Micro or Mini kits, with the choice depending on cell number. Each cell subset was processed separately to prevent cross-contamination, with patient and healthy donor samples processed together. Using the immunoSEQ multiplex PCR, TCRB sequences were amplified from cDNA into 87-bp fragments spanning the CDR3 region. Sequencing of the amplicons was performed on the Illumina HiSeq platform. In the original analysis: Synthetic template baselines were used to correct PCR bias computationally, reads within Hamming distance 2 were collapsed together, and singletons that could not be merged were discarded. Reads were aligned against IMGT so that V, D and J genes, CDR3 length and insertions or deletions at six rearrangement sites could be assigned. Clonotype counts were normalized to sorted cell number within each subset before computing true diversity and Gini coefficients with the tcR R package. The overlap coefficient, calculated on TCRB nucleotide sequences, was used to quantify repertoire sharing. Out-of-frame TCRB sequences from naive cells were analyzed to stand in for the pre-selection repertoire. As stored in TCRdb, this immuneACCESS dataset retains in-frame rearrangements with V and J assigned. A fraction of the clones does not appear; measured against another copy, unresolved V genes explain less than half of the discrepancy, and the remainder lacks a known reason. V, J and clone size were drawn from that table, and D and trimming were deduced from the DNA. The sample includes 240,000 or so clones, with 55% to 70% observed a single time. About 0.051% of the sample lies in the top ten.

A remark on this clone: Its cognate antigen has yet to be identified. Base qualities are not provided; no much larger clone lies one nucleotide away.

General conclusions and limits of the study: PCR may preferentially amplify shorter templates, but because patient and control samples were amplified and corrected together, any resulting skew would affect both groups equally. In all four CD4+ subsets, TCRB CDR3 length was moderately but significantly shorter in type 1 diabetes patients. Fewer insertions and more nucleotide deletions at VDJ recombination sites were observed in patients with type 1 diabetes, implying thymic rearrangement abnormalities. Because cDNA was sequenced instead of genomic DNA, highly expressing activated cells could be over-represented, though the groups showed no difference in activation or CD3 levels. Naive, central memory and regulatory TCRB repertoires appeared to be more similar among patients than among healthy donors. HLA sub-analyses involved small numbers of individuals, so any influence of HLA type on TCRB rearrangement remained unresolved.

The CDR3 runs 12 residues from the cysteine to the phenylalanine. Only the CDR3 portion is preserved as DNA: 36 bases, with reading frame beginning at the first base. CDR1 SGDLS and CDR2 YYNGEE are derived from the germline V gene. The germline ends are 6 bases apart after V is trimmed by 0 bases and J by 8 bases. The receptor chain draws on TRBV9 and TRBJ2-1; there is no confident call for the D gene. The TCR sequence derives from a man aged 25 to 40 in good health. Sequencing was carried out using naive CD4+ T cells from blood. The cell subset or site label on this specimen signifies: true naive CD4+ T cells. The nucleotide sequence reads TGTGCCAGCAGCGTAGAGTGGGATGAGCAGTTCTTC. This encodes CASSVEWDEQFF.